The rows below give T cell receptor beta chains drawn from one sample of a study of blood T cell repertoires in COVID-19. The data were produced by immunoSEQ multiplex PCR, yet TCRdb's version contains in-frame clones alone and is incomplete. The sample lists tens of thousands of clones, 83% occurring once. Sequencing was done on a sample of peripheral blood. Receptors were obtained from a woman aged 80 or over with acute or convalescent COVID-19. Both conserved end residues are part of each CDR3. A D gene is named only where the DNA matches it firmly. Part of the rows lack a size; the others show once, few, many or a class for expanded clones.

clone size,V gene,D gene,CDR3 length,J gene,CDR3 protein,CDR3 DNA
.,TRBV9,TRBD1,15,TRBJ1-2,CASSIGTGESYGYTF,TGTGCCAGCAGCATTGGGACAGGGGAATCCTATGGCTACACCTTC
.,TRBV29-1,TRBD1,15,TRBJ1-5,CSVEVGQGAGQPQHF,TGCAGCGTTGAGGTGGGACAGGGGGCGGGACAGCCCCAGCATTTT
.,TRBV6-5,TRBD1,13,TRBJ1-1,CASKYRGNTEAFF,TGTGCCAGCAAATACAGGGGCAACACTGAAGCTTTCTTT
few,TRBV15,TRBD1,16,TRBJ2-7,CATSRDGAGGAYEQYF,TGTGCCACCAGCAGAGATGGGGCAGGGGGCGCCTACGAGCAGTACTTC
.,TRBV5-1,.,13,TRBJ1-1,CASRTGTNTEAFF,TGCGCCAGCAGAACAGGGACCAACACTGAAGCTTTCTTT
.,TRBV19,.,14,TRBJ1-2,CASSTTGQLGGYTF,TGTGCCAGTAGTACAACGGGACAATTGGGTGGCTACACCTTC
.,TRBV19,TRBD2,19,TRBJ2-2,CASRPPIGLAGGRTGELFF,TGTGCCAGTAGACCACCTATCGGACTAGCGGGAGGGCGGACCGGGGAGCTGTTTTTT
.,TRBV5-1,TRBD2,16,TRBJ2-5,CASSPGLAGDRETQYF,TGCGCCAGCAGCCCGGGACTAGCGGGGGATAGAGAGACCCAGTACTTC
.,TRBV6-5,.,15,TRBJ1-5,CASRSGTGDYQPQHF,TGTGCCAGCAGGTCCGGGACGGGGGACTATCAGCCCCAGCATTTT
.,TRBV27,.,12,TRBJ2-7,CASSKSPYEQYF,TGTGCCAGCAGTAAGAGCCCCTACGAGCAGTACTTC
.,TRBV6-5,.,14,TRBJ1-5,CASSYAGYRQPQHF,TGTGCCAGCAGTTATGCGGGGTACCGTCAGCCCCAGCATTTT
once,TRBV19,.,13,TRBJ2-7,CASSIGTSYEQYF,TGTGCCAGTAGTATAGGGACATCCTACGAGCAGTACTTC
.,TRBV6-1,.,16,TRBJ2-3,CASSAVLGRYTDTQYF,TGTGCCAGCAGTGCGGTTTTGGGCAGGTACACAGATACGCAGTATTTT
few,TRBV18,.,20,TRBJ1-4,CASSPTGTQSLSAPNEKLFF,TGTGCCAGCTCACCGACCGGGACTCAGTCTCTCTCGGCTCCTAATGAAAAACTGTTTTTT
.,TRBV5-6,TRBD1,16,TRBJ2-1,CASSSNLRDSYNEQFF,TGTGCCAGCAGCTCTAACCTCCGGGACAGCTACAATGAGCAGTTCTTC
.,TRBV5-6,TRBD2,17,TRBJ2-7,CASSLFMISGRLGEQYF,TGTGCCAGCAGCTTATTCATGATTAGCGGGCGGTTGGGGGAGCAGTACTTC
.,TRBV27,TRBD1,12,TRBJ1-1,CASKGQGRLAFF,TGTGCCAGCAAAGGACAGGGGCGGCTTGCTTTCTTT
.,TRBV5-4,.,14,TRBJ2-5,CASSTIAVEETQYF,TGTGCCAGCAGCACTATAGCGGTTGAAGAGACCCAGTACTTC
.,TRBV7-9,TRBD1,16,TRBJ1-4,CASSLGTGDRGEKLFF,TGTGCCAGCAGCTTAGGTACAGGGGATAGAGGTGAAAAACTGTTTTTT
.,TRBV5-1,.,14,TRBJ1-3,CASSVQGSGNTIYF,TGCGCCAGCAGCGTTCAGGGCTCTGGAAACACCATATATTTT
medium-sized,TRBV28,TRBD1,15,TRBJ2-7,CASRLDRASSYEQYF,TGTGCCAGCAGGCTAGACAGGGCCTCCTCCTACGAGCAGTACTTC
once,TRBV7-3,TRBD2,16,TRBJ2-4,CASSSGTSGSGNIQYF,TGTGCCAGCAGCTCAGGGACTAGCGGGAGTGGAAACATTCAGTACTTC
.,TRBV7-8,.,14,TRBJ2-1,CASSPDVGQSSKFF,TGTGCCAGCAGCCCCGACGTGGGGCAGAGCTCTAAGTTCTTC
once,TRBV3-1/TRBV3-2,TRBD2,15,TRBJ2-1,CASSQTLAGDNEQFF,TGTGCCAGCAGCCAAACACTAGCGGGAGACAATGAGCAGTTCTTC
.,TRBV2,TRBD1,16,TRBJ1-4,CASTDRNRGGGEKLFF,TGTGCCAGCACCGACAGGAACAGGGGAGGAGGTGAAAAACTGTTTTTT
.,TRBV14,.,15,TRBJ2-1,CASSQGLNSYNEQFF,TGTGCCAGCAGCCAGGGCTTAAACTCCTACAATGAGCAGTTCTTC